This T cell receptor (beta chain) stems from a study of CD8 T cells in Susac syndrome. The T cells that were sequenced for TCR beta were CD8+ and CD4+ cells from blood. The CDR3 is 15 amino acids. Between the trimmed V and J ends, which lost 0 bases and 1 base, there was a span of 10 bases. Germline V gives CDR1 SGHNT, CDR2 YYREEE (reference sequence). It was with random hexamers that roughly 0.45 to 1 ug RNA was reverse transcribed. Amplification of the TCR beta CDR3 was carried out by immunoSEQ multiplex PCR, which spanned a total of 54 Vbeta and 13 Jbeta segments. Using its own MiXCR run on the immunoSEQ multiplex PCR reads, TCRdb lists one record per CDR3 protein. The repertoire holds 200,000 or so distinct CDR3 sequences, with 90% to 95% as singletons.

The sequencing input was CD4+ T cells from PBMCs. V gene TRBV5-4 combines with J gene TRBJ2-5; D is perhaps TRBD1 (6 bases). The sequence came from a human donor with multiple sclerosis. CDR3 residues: CASSLVARGQETQYF. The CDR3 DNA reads TGTGCCAGCAGCTTGGTGGCCAGGGGCCAAGAGACCCAGTACTTC.